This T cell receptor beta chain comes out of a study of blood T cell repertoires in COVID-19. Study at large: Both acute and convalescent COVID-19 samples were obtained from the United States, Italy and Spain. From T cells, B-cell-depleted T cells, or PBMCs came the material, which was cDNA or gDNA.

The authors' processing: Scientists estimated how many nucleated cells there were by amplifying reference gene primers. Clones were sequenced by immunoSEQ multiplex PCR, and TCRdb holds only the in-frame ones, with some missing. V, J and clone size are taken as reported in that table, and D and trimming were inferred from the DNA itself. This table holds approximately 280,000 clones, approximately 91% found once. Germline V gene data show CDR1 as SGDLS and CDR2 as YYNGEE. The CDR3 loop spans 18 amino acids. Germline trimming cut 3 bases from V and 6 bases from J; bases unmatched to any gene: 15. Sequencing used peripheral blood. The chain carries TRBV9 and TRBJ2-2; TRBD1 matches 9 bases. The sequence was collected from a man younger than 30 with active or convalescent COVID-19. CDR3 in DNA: TGTGCCAGCAGCGAGCCCCATGAGGGGACAGGGAGGTCCGGGGAGCTGTTTTTT. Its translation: CASSEPHEGTGRSGELFF.